These 11 T cell receptor beta chains share one sample of origin, sequenced in a study of brain T cells in children with intractable seizures. Produced via immunoSEQ multiplex PCR; TCRdb's table is partial and in-frame only. The repertoire holds roughly 80,000 clones, about 90% seen once, with around 24% in the top ten. The specimen comprised peripheral blood, sampled at surgery. These receptors were collected from a girl between 2 and 10 years old with Rasmussen encephalitis and intractable seizures.

The chain employs TRBV27 and TRBJ2-7; maybe TRBD2 (5 bases). The CDR3 covers 14 residues. Germline loops: CDR1 MNHEY, CDR2 SMNVEV (reference sequence). V was trimmed by 5 bases and J by 0 bases, leaving 11 bases between them. CDR3 in DNA: TGTGCCAGCAGTGGAGGATTCAGCTCCTACGAGCAGTACTTC. It codes for CASSGGFSSYEQYF.

The chain combines TRBV25-1 with TRBJ2-2, with 8 bases that match TRBD1. CDR3 length equals 16 residues. Germline CDR1 reads MGHDK; CDR2 reads SYGVNS. Trimming cost V 2 bases and J 2 bases; bases outside gene matches: 4. The CDR3: CASSEPTGANTGELFF. CDR3 sequence (DNA): TGTGCCAGCAGTGAACCGACAGGGGCCAACACCGGGGAGCTGTTTTTT.

The CDR3 here is CASSLGTANTEAFF. The CDR3 DNA follows: TGTGCCAGCAGCTTGGGGACAGCGAACACTGAAGCTTTCTTT. The genes are TRBV5-5 and TRBJ1-1; tentatively, D is TRBD1 (6 bases). V was pared by 0 bases and J by 1 base, with 7 bases between. Germline V lookup: CDR1 SGHKS, CDR2 YYEKEE (reference sequence). The CDR3 contains 14 residues.

The chain carries TRBV7-9 and TRBJ2-3, with D hard to call. This CDR3 comprises 12 residues. The V end lost 5 bases, the J end lost 2 bases, and 5 bases lay between the germline ends. Per the germline V gene, CDR1 is SEHNR and CDR2 is FQNEAQ (reference sequence). CDR3 sequence reads: CASSLSTDTQYF. The CDR3 DNA follows: TGTGCCAGCAGCCTATCCACAGATACGCAGTATTTT.

This rearrangement joins TRBV29-1 to TRBJ2-1; D is perhaps TRBD2 (7 bases). The CDR3 runs 14 residues. From germline, CDR1 is SQVTM and CDR2 ANQGSEA. V was shortened by 6 bases and J by 2 bases, with 14 bases between the two germline ends. The CDR3 sequence: CSVRRGPPYNEQFF. The CDR3, as DNA: TGCAGCGTCCGGCGGGGGCCACCCTACAATGAGCAGTTCTTC.

The rearrangement links TRBV5-1 to TRBJ2-6, with TRBD1 matching 8 bases. The V segment lost 4 bases and the J segment 3 bases; nucleotides outside the gene matches: 3. Looked up from germline, CDR1 is SGHRS and CDR2 is YFSETQ. The CDR3 consists of 15 residues. The CDR3 DNA sequence: TGCGCCAGCAGCACAGGACAGGGTGGGGCCAACGTCCTGACTTTC. Its translation is CASSTGQGGANVLTF.

The DNA of the CDR3 is TGTGCCAGCAGCCGCGGGAGAACCTCCTACGAGCAGTACTTC. Translated: CASSRGRTSYEQYF. The chain links TRBV11-3 to TRBJ2-7, with 7 bases fitting TRBD2. The trim removed 5 bases at V and 0 bases at J, leaving 4 bases unmatched. The CDR3 is made up of 14 amino acids. CDR1 and CDR2 (germline): SGHNT, YENEEA.

The chain recombines TRBV10-2 with TRBJ2-2; 8 bases fit TRBD2. The CDR3 has 13 residues. Germline V lookup: CDR1 WSHSY, CDR2 SAAADI. Trimming removed 10 bases from V and 7 bases from J; junction bases left unmatched: 8. In nucleotides, the CDR3 is TGCGCCACGGGGGGGATGCCGTTCGGGGAGCTGTTTTTT. Translated, it gives CATGGMPFGELFF.

This clone was seen a single time. This sequence joins TRBV28 and TRBJ1-5; a possible D gene is TRBD1 (5 bases). V lost 5 bases, J lost 11 bases, and 13 bases lay in between. The CDR3 spans 12 residues. The germline V gene has CDR1 MDHEN and CDR2 SYDVKM. CDR3 DNA sequence: TGTGCCAGCAGTATTCCCCTAGGGGCCCAGCATTTT. This codes for CASSIPLGAQHF.

The chain recombines TRBV2 with TRBJ2-7, with 7 bases lining up with TRBD2. There are 14 residues in the CDR3. The trim removed 0 bases at V and 6 bases at J, leaving 5 bases unmatched. Germline V gene data show CDR1 as SNHLY and CDR2 as FYNNEI. CDR3 nucleotide sequence: TGTGCCAGCAGTGAAGCCGGGGGGATTTCCGAGCAGTACTTC. It encodes CASSEAGGISEQYF.

This chain connects TRBV7-2 to TRBJ2-5; the D call may be TRBD1 or TRBD2 (5 bases each). The CDR3 has 14 amino acids. The germline V and J ends were trimmed by 1 base and 4 bases, with 10 bases remaining between them. CDR1 is SGHTA, CDR2 FQGNSA, per germline. The CDR3 is CASSLDNGAETQYF. The CDR3 DNA follows: TGTGCCAGCAGCTTAGACAACGGGGCAGAGACCCAGTACTTC.